The entry below describes one T cell receptor beta chain. What antigen it recognizes has not been identified. No much larger clone exists at a distance of one base, and base qualities are not known. The data stem from a study of blood T cell repertoires in COVID-19 (dated by TCRdb to about 2020). Background on the whole study: The collaborator samples originated in the United States, Italy and Spain and spanned the acute and convalescent phases of COVID-19. Subjects who had been exposed to COVID-19, were actively infected with it, or had recovered from it provided the deeply sampled blood TCRbeta repertoires that made up the dataset. The prospective study material was composed of cDNA or gDNA derived from T cells, B-cell-depleted T cells, or PBMCs. A freely available public database, intended as a resource for researchers studying the immune response to SARS-CoV-2, is where the repertoires were released. Sample metadata almost always included a de-identified subject ID, COVID-19 status, age in years and sex. The samples were drawn from the first 160 participants of the ongoing ImmuneRACE study and from more than 1,000 subjects provided by 6 global collaborators. Where HLA class I and class II types were available, the types were taken from metadata supplied by the sample provider, not from assay-based typing. Broad study findings and their caveats: Clinical and demographic metadata were provided uncurated, with the amount varying by source and participant.

At one collaborating source in Seattle, patients were enrolled during active infection and were followed longitudinally through the course of disease. Collaborating institutions collected whole blood in K2EDTA tubes following their own protocols. Collaborator samples were shipped for TCRbeta analysis as frozen whole blood, isolated PBMCs, or DNA extracted from either sample type. The CDR3 spans 19 residues, from the cysteine through the phenylalanine. The only DNA kept is the CDR3, 57 bases in frame from the first base. In the germline V gene, CDR1 corresponds to SGHAT and CDR2 to FQNNGV. Relative to germline, V is missing 3 bases and J is missing 2 bases, with 18 bases of the junction outside any gene match. TCRbeta CDR3 regions were amplified from genomic DNA using the immunoSEQ Assay, a bias-controlled multiplex PCR. Under the source paper's analysis protocol: Nucleated cell counts per sample were estimated from amplification of reference gene primers within the assay. To quantify the absolute abundance of each unique TCRbeta CDR3 rearrangement, sequence reads were collapsed and filtered. For each sample, productive Simpson clonality was calculated by taking the square root of Simpson's diversity index across productive rearrangements. TCRdb obtained this table from immuneACCESS and retained in-frame rearrangements with V and J assigned. These tables miss some clones; where compared with another copy, unresolved V genes account for less than half of the shortfall, and the remainder is unexplained. The V and J calls and clone size are taken from that table; D and trimming were inferred from the DNA. The sample table contains 35,000 to 40,000 clones; only one count was recorded for roughly 87% of them. The leading ten clones occupy roughly 4.7% of the sample.

Specimen: peripheral blood. The chain joins TRBV11-2 to TRBJ2-5, with 7 bases matching TRBD2. This TCR was recovered from a man aged 55 to 70 with COVID-19, enrolled during active disease. The CDR3 protein is CASSFSRDRGVAVQETQYF. Here is the DNA: TGTGCCAGCAGCTTTTCAAGGGACCGGGGGGTAGCGGTACAAGAGACCCAGTACTTC.